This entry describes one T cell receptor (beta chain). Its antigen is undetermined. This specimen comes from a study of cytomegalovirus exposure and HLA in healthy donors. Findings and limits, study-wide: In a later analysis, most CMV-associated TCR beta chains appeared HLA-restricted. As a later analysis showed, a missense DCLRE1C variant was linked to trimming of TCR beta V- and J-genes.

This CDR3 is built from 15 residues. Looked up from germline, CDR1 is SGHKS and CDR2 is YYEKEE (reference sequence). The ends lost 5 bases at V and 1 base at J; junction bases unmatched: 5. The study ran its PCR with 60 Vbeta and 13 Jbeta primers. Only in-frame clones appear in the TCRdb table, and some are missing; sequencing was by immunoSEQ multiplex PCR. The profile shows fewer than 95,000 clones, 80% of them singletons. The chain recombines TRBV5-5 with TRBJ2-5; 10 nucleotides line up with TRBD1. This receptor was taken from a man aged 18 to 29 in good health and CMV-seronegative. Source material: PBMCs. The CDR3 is CASRWDRGIQETQYF. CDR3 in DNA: TGTGCCAGCAGATGGGACAGGGGAATCCAAGAGACCCAGTACTTC.